Each of the 22 T cell receptor beta chains below was sequenced from the same sample in a study of control samples from healthy donors and cancer patients. TCRdb's copy holds only in-frame clones and misses some; the assay was immunoSEQ multiplex PCR. The sample lists almost 90,000 clones; around 86% were seen once. Input material: blood. All receptors come from a man aged 25-45 years in good health.

The CDR3 DNA follows: TGTGCCAGCAGTGAAGTAGGACCCAGGACCCTGAACACCGGGGAGCTGTTTTTT. It is translated as CASSEVGPRTLNTGELFF. The genes are TRBV2 and TRBJ2-2; no firm D call. Trimming cost V 1 base and J 1 base, with 16 bases left between them. The CDR3 contains 18 residues. CDR1 is SNHLY and CDR2 is FYNNEI in the germline V gene.

This chain uses TRBV2 with TRBJ2-5; TRBD2 aligns across 10 bases. From germline, CDR1 is SNHLY and CDR2 FYNNEI. The CDR3 runs 13 residues. V lost 4 bases and J lost 10; bases outside the gene matches: 6. CDR3 sequence reads: CASSGLAGQGQYF. CDR3 sequence (DNA): TGTGCCAGCAGTGGACTAGCGGGCCAAGGCCAGTACTTC.

This sequence joins TRBV10-1 and TRBJ1-1; maybe TRBD1 (6 bases). Trimming removed 0 bases from V and 5 bases from J, with 19 bases in between. The CDR3 is 17 amino acids. The germline V gene encodes CDR1 WNHNN and CDR2 SYGVQD (reference sequence). CDR3 in DNA: TGCGCCAGCAGTGAGTCGAGGATTAGGAGAGGGGGAACTGAAGCTTTCTTT. As protein: CASSESRIRRGGTEAFF.

The chain joins TRBV9 to TRBJ1-1; D may be TRBD1 (5 bases). V was pared by 0 bases and J by 5 bases, with 11 bases between. This CDR3 comprises 14 residues. Germline CDR1 SGDLS, CDR2 YYNGEE. This chain's CDR3 is CASSVGSRDTEAFF. CDR3 DNA sequence: TGTGCCAGCAGCGTAGGGTCCAGGGATACTGAAGCTTTCTTT.

The chain has TRBV6-5 and TRBJ1-1; TRBD1 matches at 7 bases. The CDR3 runs to 14 residues. The V segment lost 4 bases and the J segment 1 base; nucleotides outside the gene matches: 3. The germline CDR1 and CDR2 sequences are MNHEY and SVGAGI. CDR3 residues: CASSWTGQNTEAFF. CDR3 in DNA: TGTGCCAGCAGTTGGACAGGCCAGAACACTGAAGCTTTCTTT.

This chain uses TRBV6-5 with TRBJ1-1, with D possibly being TRBD1 (5 bases). Trimming removed 2 bases from V and 4 bases from J, with 14 bases in between. The CDR3 totals 15 residues. CDR1 and CDR2 (germline): MNHEY, SVGAGI. CDR3 protein: CASSYGAGSRTEAFF. CDR3 nucleotides: TGTGCCAGCAGTTACGGAGCAGGGTCACGCACTGAAGCTTTCTTT.

The CDR3 loop reads CASSNRVLAEQYF. Written as DNA, the CDR3 is TGTGCCAGCAGTAACAGGGTCTTGGCCGAGCAGTACTTC. V gene TRBV27 combines with J gene TRBJ2-7, with a weak D call TRBD1 (6 bases). This CDR3 region has 13 residues. V gave up 5 bases and J gave up 6 bases, with 14 bases separating them. Germline CDR1 is MNHEY and CDR2 is SMNVEV (reference sequence).

V and J are TRBV6-2 or TRBV6-3 and TRBJ1-5; D may be TRBD1 (6 bases). The CDR3 has 13 amino acids. In germline, CDR1 is MNHEY, CDR2 SVGEGT. Trimming took off 6 bases at V and 2 bases at J, with 8 bases between the two ends. As DNA, the CDR3 is TGTGCCAGCAGCGACAGGCGCAATCAGCCCCAGCATTTT. Protein: CASSDRRNQPQHF.

The J gene is TRBJ1-1, the V gene TRBV12-3 or TRBV12-4, with TRBD1 matching over 8 bases. The J segment lost 8 bases and the V segment lost 6 bases, leaving 2 bases of the junction unmatched. This CDR3 region has 11 residues. The CDR3 spells CASSRGLEAFF. The DNA of the CDR3 is TGTGCCAGCAGCAGGGGGCTGGAAGCTTTCTTT.

This chain links TRBV9 with TRBJ2-2; 10 nucleotides line up with TRBD2. Germline CDR1 and CDR2: SGDLS and YYNGEE. The V segment lost 0 bases and the J segment 1 base; nucleotides outside the gene matches: 9. The CDR3 totals 19 residues. CDR3 DNA sequence: TGTGCCAGCAGCGTAGCGGAAAGCGGGGGGGCCGGGAACACCGGGGAGCTGTTTTTT. Its translation is CASSVAESGGAGNTGELFF.

The V and J genes are TRBV11-1 and TRBJ2-3; D unresolved. Trimming stripped 6 bases from V and 0 bases from J, with 10 bases between. The germline gives CDR1 SGHAT, CDR2 FQDESV (reference sequence). CDR3 length equals 14 residues. CDR3 sequence: CASRTARSTDTQYF. CDR3 nucleotides: TGTGCCAGCAGAACCGCGCGGAGCACAGATACGCAGTATTTT.

The chain couples TRBV7-9 to TRBJ1-4, with TRBD1 as a possible D gene (5 bases). CDR3 length equals 15 residues. V dropped 5 bases and J dropped 0 bases, with 10 bases sitting between them. Germline-derived CDR1 and CDR2 are SEHNR and FQNEAQ (reference sequence). The CDR3 here is CASSQGLATNEKLFF. CDR3 sequence (DNA): TGTGCCAGCAGCCAGGGCCTAGCAACTAATGAAAAACTGTTTTTT.

This chain uses TRBV5-6 with TRBJ1-1; D uncertain. V was trimmed by 3 bases and J by 6 bases, leaving 18 bases between them. This CDR3 contains 15 residues. Germline V gene sequence: CDR1 SGHDT, CDR2 YYEEEE. The CDR3 nucleotides are TGTGCCAGCAGCTCCCTAGGCAGAGGCGGACCTGAAGCTTTCTTT. It yields the protein CASSSLGRGGPEAFF.

The chain is built from TRBV14 and TRBJ2-3; D gene unclear. Trimming pared 1 base from V and 4 bases from J, leaving 9 bases between. Germline CDR1 and CDR2: SGHDN and FVKESK. CDR3 length: 14 amino acids. CDR3 DNA: TGTGCCAGCAGCCAAGGGGAAGGAGCAGATACGCAGTATTTT. It specifies CASSQGEGADTQYF.

A single count supports this clone. The genes are TRBV28 and TRBJ1-5; D gene uncertain. Looked up from germline, CDR1 is MDHEN and CDR2 is SYDVKM. The CDR3 is 17 amino acids. Trimming stripped 2 bases from V and 3 bases from J, with 17 bases between. For the CDR3, the DNA is TGTGCCAGCAGTTTACCCCCGGGAGGGAACCCCAATCAGCCCCAGCATTTT. Its protein is CASSLPPGGNPNQPQHF.

This CDR3 is CASSYRNSPLHF. CDR3 coding DNA: TGTGCCAGCAGTTACCGTAATTCACCCCTCCACTTT. The V gene is TRBV6-5, the J gene TRBJ1-6; no clear D. The germline V gene has CDR1 MNHEY and CDR2 SVGAGI. V shed 2 bases and J shed 6 bases, with 2 bases lying between them. The CDR3 is 12 amino acids.

This rearrangement joins TRBV5-8 to TRBJ1-1, with 7 bases that match TRBD1. Germline values: CDR1 SGHTS, CDR2 YDEGEE. This CDR3 is built from 15 residues. After removal of 4 bases from V and 0 bases from J, the junction contained 6 bases not matched to a gene. DNA for the CDR3: TGTGCCAGCAGCACAGGGGATCGGGTGAACACTGAAGCTTTCTTT. It translates to CASSTGDRVNTEAFF.

The chain uses TRBV5-1 and TRBJ2-5; D unresolved. Germline CDR1 and CDR2: SGHRS and YFSETQ. V lost 0 bases to trimming and J lost 1 base, with 7 bases between them. There are 14 residues in the CDR3. The CDR3 region is CASSLGQSQETQYF. In nucleotides, the CDR3 is TGCGCCAGCAGCTTGGGGCAGTCCCAAGAGACCCAGTACTTC.

This chain links TRBV19 with TRBJ1-5; D gene unclear. Trimming took off 3 bases at V and 3 bases at J, with 9 bases between the two ends. The CDR3 totals 14 residues. Germline-derived CDR1 and CDR2 are LNHDA and SQIVND (reference sequence). CDR3 nucleotides: TGTGCCAGTAGTATCGGGCACCTCAATCAGCCCCAGCATTTT. Encoded protein: CASSIGHLNQPQHF.

The rearrangement joins TRBV24-1 to TRBJ1-2, with 7 nucleotides matching TRBD1. Looked up from germline, CDR1 is KGHDR and CDR2 is SFDVKD. The J segment lost 3 bases and the V segment lost 0 bases, leaving 6 bases of the junction unmatched. This CDR3 is built from 16 residues. The CDR3 DNA is TGTGCCACCAGTGATTTGAGAGCAGGGGGAGACTATGGCTACACCTTC. Its translation: CATSDLRAGGDYGYTF.

V usage is TRBV4-1 and J usage is TRBJ1-2; the match to TRBD1 covers 7 bases. The CDR3 runs to 17 residues. Trimming took 1 base from V and 4 from J; bases not matched to a gene: 12. CDR1 and CDR2 (germline): MGHRA, YSYEKL. CDR3 in amino acids: CASSQGGGTAGPYGYTF. For the CDR3, the DNA is TGCGCCAGCAGCCAAGGGGGCGGGACAGCCGGTCCCTATGGCTACACCTTC.

This chain uses TRBV12-5 with TRBJ2-2, with 14 nucleotides matching TRBD2. In germline, CDR1 is LGHNT, CDR2 FRNRAP. The CDR3 spans 17 residues. The ends lost 1 base at V and 6 bases at J; junction bases unmatched: 4. The CDR3 bases are TGTGCTAGTGGTTTGGCGAGACTAGCGGGGGGGCCCGGGGAGCTGTTTTTT. It codes for CASGLARLAGGPGELFF.